This paragraph reports one TCR beta chain. Its cognate antigen is unknown. Per the germline V gene, CDR1 is SGHTA and CDR2 is FQGNSA. V dropped 4 bases and J dropped 2; count of bases not matched to a gene: 7. This CDR3 is 16 amino acids long. Data came from immunoSEQ multiplex PCR; TCRdb stores just in-frame clones and leaves some out. The table has 35,000 to 55,000 clones, more than 85% seen once. Donors came from a validation cohort of 90 to 150 subjects, distinct from the first 666-subject cohort. The data stem from a study of cytomegalovirus exposure and HLA in healthy donors. About the research overall: In a later analysis, it was reported that the 120 or so validation repertoires had been produced on the same platform as the 550 to 700 repertoires belonging to the first cohort.

Study observations and caveats: It was confirmed in vitro that a few of the CMV-associated chains were specific for CMV antigens. A list of more than 150 TCR beta chains associated with cytomegalovirus was given.

The material sequenced was PBMCs. The origin of this receptor is a woman under 30 in good health and CMV-seronegative. V is TRBV7-2 and J is TRBJ2-2, with 7 bases lining up with TRBD2. CDR3 nucleotide sequence: TGTGCCAGCAGCTCACGACTAGCAGAAAACACCGGGGAGCTGTTTTTT. It translates to CASSSRLAENTGELFF.